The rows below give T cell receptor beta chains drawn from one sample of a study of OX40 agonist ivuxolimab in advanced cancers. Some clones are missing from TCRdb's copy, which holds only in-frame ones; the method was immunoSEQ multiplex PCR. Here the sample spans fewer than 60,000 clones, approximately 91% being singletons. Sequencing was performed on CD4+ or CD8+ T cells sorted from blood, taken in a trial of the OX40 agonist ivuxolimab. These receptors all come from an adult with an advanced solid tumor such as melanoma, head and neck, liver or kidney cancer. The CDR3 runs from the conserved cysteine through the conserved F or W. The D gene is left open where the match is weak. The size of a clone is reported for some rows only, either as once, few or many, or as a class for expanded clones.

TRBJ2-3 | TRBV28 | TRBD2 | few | TGTGCCAGCAGAAGTAGGACTAGCGGGTACCGCGCAGATACGCAGTATTTT | CASRSRTSGYRADTQYF
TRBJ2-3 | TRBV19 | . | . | TGTGCCAGTCGCCCTAGGGTCCAGGTCGAAGATACGCAGTATTTT | CASRPRVQVEDTQYF
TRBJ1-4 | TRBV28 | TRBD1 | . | TGTGCCAGCATTCCAGGGGACAGGGGTGAAAAACTGTTTTTT | CASIPGDRGEKLFF
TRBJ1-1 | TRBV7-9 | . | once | TGTGCCAGCACCCCACAGGTTTTTGTGACTGAAGCTTTCTTT | CASTPQVFVTEAFF
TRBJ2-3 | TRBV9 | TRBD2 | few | TGTGCCAGCAGCCCCCCGGGACTAGCGGGACAAGATACGCAGTATTTT | CASSPPGLAGQDTQYF
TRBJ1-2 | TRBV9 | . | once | TGTGCCAGCAGCTCTGGGGACACCCAGGGGTATGGCTACACCTTC | CASSSGDTQGYGYTF
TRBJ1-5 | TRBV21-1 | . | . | TGTGCCAGCAGCCCCCTCAGGGCCCAAGGGGGGTATAGCAATCAGCCCCAGCATTTT | CASSPLRAQGGYSNQPQHF
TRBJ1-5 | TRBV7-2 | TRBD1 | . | TGTGCCAGCTGCCCCACAGGGGTCAATCAGCCCCAGCATTTT | CASCPTGVNQPQHF
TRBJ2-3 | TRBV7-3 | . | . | TGTGCCAGCAGCTTACAGGGTCTTCTCACAGATACGCAGTATTTT | CASSLQGLLTDTQYF
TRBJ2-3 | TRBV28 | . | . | TGTGCCAGCAGCCCACAGGGTATAAACACAGATACGCAGTATTTT | CASSPQGINTDTQYF
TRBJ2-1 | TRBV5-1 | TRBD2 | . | TGCGCCAGCAGCTTGGGTACTAGCGGGATATATGAGCAGTTCTTC | CASSLGTSGIYEQFF
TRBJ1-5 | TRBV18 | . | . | TGTGCCAGCTCACGCTCGCAGGGCGATCAGCCCCAGCATTTT | CASSRSQGDQPQHF